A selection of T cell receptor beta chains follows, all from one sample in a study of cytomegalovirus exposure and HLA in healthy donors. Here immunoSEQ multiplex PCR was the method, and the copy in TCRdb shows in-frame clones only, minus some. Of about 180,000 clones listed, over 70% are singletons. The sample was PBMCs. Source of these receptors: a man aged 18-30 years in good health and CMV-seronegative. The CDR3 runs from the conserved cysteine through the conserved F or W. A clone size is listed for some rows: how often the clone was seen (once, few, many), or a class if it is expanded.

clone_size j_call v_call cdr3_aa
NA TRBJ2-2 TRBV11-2 CASSSTQGAVSNTGELFF
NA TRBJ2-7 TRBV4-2 CASSQWTSGEVYEQYF
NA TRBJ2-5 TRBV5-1 CASSSQGGRGETQYF
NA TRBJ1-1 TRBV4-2 CASSQGSVTANTEAFF
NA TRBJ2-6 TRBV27 CASSPGTGLAGANVLTF
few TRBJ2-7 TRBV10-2 CASSVSPGDYEQYF
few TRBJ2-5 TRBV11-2 CASSLEVRGRLIRETQYF
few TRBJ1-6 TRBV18 CASSPRQNNSPLHF
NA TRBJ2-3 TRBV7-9 CASSPLPRDRGGDTQYF
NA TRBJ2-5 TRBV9 CASSTGDRETQYF
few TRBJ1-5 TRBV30 CAWSPQGDQPQHF
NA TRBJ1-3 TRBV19 CASWDSYSGNTIYF
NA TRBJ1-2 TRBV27 CASSALTGYGYTF
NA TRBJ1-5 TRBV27 CASSLLGRSNQPQHF
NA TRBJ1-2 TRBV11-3 CASSSPSGYTF
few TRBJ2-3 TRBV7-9 CASSQLGSPDTQYF
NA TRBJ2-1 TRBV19 CASSLKREDSSYNEQFF
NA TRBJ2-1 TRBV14 CASSPTPFRNEQFF
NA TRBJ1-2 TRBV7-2 CASSFGRGQGNYGYTF
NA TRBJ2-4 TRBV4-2 CASSPKSSTGGVTLAKNIQYF
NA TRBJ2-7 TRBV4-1 CASSQTTAYEQYF
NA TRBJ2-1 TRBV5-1 CASSTEASGMSYNEQFF
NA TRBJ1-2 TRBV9 CASSVGQGYTF
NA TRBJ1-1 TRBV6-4 CASSAGTGGTEAFF
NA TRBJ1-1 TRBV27 CASRPGLEGAEAFF
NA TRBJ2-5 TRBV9 CASSVGSLAGGETQYF
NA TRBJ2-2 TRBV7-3 CASSLGTVPNTGELFF
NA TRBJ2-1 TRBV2 CASRRDRGFVNNEQFF
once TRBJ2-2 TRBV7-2 CASSLDGNTGELFF